Listed below are T cell receptor beta chains from one sample, sequenced in a study of CD8 T cells in ankylosing spondylitis. MiXCR was run by TCRdb on the 5' RACE reads, yielding one entry per CDR3 protein. The data contain 150,000 to 200,000 distinct CDR3 sequences, just over 9.5% of them singletons. Sequenced: blood, either unsorted or a sorted T cell fraction (not recorded which). These receptor sequences come from a female donor with ankylosing spondylitis or in good health (not recorded which). Each CDR3 is given with its conserved first and last residue. A D gene is named only where the DNA matches it firmly. Only part of the rows carry a size: once, few, many, or a class if the clone is expanded.

j_gene,d_gene,abundance,v_gene,CDR3nt,CDR3aa
TRBJ1-3,NA,many,TRBV20-1,TGCAGTGCTAGAAGTTTTGGATCTGGAAACACCATATATTTT,CSARSFGSGNTIYF
TRBJ1-1,TRBD1,many,TRBV15,TGTGCCACCAGCAGTGACAGGGAAAACACTGAAGCTTTCTTT,CATSSDRENTEAFF
TRBJ2-7,NA,NA,TRBV27,TGTGCCAGCAGTTTATCAGGGCGCAACTACGAGCAGTACTTC,CASSLSGRNYEQYF
TRBJ1-2,TRBD1,few,TRBV30,TGTGCCTGGAGTGTTGGGGACAGGGACGGCTACACCTTC,CAWSVGDRDGYTF
TRBJ2-1,NA,NA,TRBV6-5,TGTGCCAGCAGTTCAGGAATCTCCTACAATGAGCAGTTCTTC,CASSSGISYNEQFF
TRBJ2-3,TRBD2,few,TRBV12-3/TRBV12-4,TGTGCCAGCAGTTCCAGGACTAGCGGGACAGATACGCAGTATTTT,CASSSRTSGTDTQYF
TRBJ1-2,NA,many,TRBV29-1,TGCAGCGTATCTGGCTACACCTTC,CSVSGYTF
TRBJ2-7,TRBD1,NA,TRBV6-2/TRBV6-3,TGTGCCAGCAGTTATACGGGACAGTCCTACGAGCAGTACTTC,CASSYTGQSYEQYF
TRBJ2-1,TRBD2,few,TRBV19,TGTGCCAGTAGTATTTTGGGCGGGAGTGAAAATGAGCAGTTCTTC,CASSILGGSENEQFF
TRBJ2-7,TRBD2,few,TRBV3-1,TGTGCCAGCAGCCAACAGCGACTAGCGGGTGAGCAGTACTTC,CASSQQRLAGEQYF
TRBJ2-7,NA,many,TRBV12-3/TRBV12-4,TGTGCCAGCAGTCTCAGGGTTGGCGAGCAGTACTTC,CASSLRVGEQYF
TRBJ2-2,TRBD2,few,TRBV5-1,TGCGCCAGCAGCGGGGGACTAGCGGGAGTGGAGACCGGGGAGCTGTTTTTT,CASSGGLAGVETGELFF
TRBJ2-3,NA,NA,TRBV7-9,TGTGCCAGCAGCTTAGAGGGCAGTCCCACAGATACGCAGTATTTT,CASSLEGSPTDTQYF
TRBJ1-1,NA,NA,TRBV4-3,TGCGCCAGCAGCCAAGAACCCCGGGGGTCTGAAGCTTTCTTT,CASSQEPRGSEAFF
TRBJ2-1,TRBD2,NA,TRBV20-1,TGCAGTGCTAGAGTGACCAGCGGGATTTACAATGAGCAGTTCTTC,CSARVTSGIYNEQFF
TRBJ2-7,NA,few,TRBV20-1,TGCAGTGCTCGGCCCGCCCGCGGATACGAGCAGTACTTC,CSARPARGYEQYF
TRBJ2-2,TRBD2,few,TRBV5-6,TGTGCCAGCAGCTTGGTGGCTAGCGGGTCCGCCCTGCGTGCCGGGGAGCTGTTTTTT,CASSLVASGSALRAGELFF
TRBJ2-1,TRBD2,NA,TRBV19,TGTGCCAGTAAAGGGGCGGGAGCCGCTGAGCAGTTCTTC,CASKGAGAAEQFF
TRBJ1-1,NA,few,TRBV7-9,TGTGCCAGCAGCTTACAGGCTCCTGATGAAGCTTTCTTT,CASSLQAPDEAFF
TRBJ2-2,NA,NA,TRBV5-1,TGCGCCAGCAGCTTGGAGCGACAGGCAGACACCGGGGAGCTGTTTTTT,CASSLERQADTGELFF
TRBJ1-1,NA,NA,TRBV2,TGTACCTTCAGTTTTATTTCGAGGGTACTCGGAGGGAACACTGAAGCTTTCTTT,CTFSFISRVLGGNTEAFF
TRBJ1-3,NA,many,TRBV15,TGTGCCACCAGCTTATCCCGGGGACGCACCATATATTTT,CATSLSRGRTIYF